The TCR beta chain described here comes from a study of a mutant IDH1 vaccine in newly diagnosed glioma. On this clone: Its antigen is unidentified.

The CDR3 is 22 residues long. Trimming removed 4 bases from V and 7 bases from J; junction bases left unmatched: 29. CDR1 and CDR2 (germline): MGHRA, YSYEKL. The sample's time point: week 35, safety follow-up. Every vaccination contained 300 ug of the mutant IDH1 20-mer peptide and was paired with topical imiquimod. Eight vaccine doses were administered to patients at weeks 1, 3, 5, 7, 11, 15, 19 and 23. TCRdb keeps only in-frame clones here, not all; method: immunoSEQ multiplex PCR. The sample has 25,000 to 40,000 clones; over 70% are singletons. This chain links TRBV4-1 with TRBJ2-4; 9 bases agree with TRBD1. The sequence derives from a young woman with glioma. Some clones in this sample may be carry-over from other donors' samples. Specimen: PBMCs, collected from a glioma patient whose treatment included an IDH1 peptide vaccine. The CDR3 DNA follows: TGCGCCAGCAGCCCCGGCGGGACAGGGATCCCCCGGGGCGGAGTTAATAGGAACATTCAGTACTTC. The encoded protein is CASSPGGTGIPRGGVNRNIQYF.